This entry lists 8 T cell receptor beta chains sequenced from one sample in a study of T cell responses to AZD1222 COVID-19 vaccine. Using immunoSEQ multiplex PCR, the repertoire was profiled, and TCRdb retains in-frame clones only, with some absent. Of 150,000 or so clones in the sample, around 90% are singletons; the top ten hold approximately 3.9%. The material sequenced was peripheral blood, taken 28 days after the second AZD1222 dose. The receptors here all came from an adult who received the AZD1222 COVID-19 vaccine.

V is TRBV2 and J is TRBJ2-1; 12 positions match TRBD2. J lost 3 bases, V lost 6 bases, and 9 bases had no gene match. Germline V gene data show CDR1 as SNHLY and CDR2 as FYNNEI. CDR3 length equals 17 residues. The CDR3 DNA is TGTGCCAGCAGAGAATCCGCACTAGCGGGGGGCTACAATGAGCAGTTCTTC. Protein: CASRESALAGGYNEQFF.

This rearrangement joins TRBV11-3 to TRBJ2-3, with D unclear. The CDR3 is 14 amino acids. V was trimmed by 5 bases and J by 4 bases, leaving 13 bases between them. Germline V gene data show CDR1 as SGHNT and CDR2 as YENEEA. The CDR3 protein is CASSLSNPSDTQYF. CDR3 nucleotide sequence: TGTGCCAGCAGCCTGTCCAACCCGTCAGATACGCAGTATTTT.

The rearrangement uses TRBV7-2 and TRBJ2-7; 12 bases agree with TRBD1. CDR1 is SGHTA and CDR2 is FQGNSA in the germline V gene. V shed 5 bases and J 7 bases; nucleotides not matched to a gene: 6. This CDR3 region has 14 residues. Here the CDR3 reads CASSLGQGAYEQYF. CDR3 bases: TGTGCCAGCAGCCTGGGACAGGGGGCTTATGAGCAGTACTTC.

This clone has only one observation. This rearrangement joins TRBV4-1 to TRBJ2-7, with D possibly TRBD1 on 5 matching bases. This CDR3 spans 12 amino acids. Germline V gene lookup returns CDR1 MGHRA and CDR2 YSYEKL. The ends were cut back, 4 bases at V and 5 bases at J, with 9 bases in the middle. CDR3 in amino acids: CASSRGQNEQYF. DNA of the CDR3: TGCGCCAGCAGCCGTGGACAAAACGAGCAGTACTTC.

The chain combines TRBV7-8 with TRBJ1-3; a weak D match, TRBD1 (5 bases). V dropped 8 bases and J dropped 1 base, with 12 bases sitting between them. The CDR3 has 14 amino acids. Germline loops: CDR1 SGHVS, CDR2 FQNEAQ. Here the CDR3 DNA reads TGTGCCAGCCGGGGGGGAGGGTCTGGAAACACCATATATTTT. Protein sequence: CASRGGGSGNTIYF. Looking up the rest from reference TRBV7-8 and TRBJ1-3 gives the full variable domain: GAGVSQSPRYKVAKRGQDVALRCDPISGHVSLFWYQQALGQGPEFLTYFQNEAQLDKSGLPSDRFFAERPEGSVSTLKIQRTQQEDSAVYLCASRGGGSGNTIYFGEGSWLTVV.

CDR3 loop: CASSKEGAGQSPLHF. Written as DNA, the CDR3 is TGCGCCAGCAGCAAGGAGGGGGCCGGACAATCACCCCTCCACTTT. This chain links TRBV5-1 with TRBJ1-6; the match to TRBD1 covers 7 bases. This CDR3 is built from 15 residues. Germline V CDR1 and CDR2: SGHRS, YFSETQ. V lost 4 bases to trimming and J lost 10 bases; unmatched junction nucleotides: 11.

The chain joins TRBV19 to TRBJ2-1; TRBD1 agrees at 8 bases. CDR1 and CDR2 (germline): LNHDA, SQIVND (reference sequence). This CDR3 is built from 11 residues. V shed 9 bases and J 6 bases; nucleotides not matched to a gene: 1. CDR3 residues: CASDRGNEQFF. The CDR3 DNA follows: TGTGCCAGCGACAGGGGCAATGAGCAGTTCTTC. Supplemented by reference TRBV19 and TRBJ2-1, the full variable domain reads DGGITQSPKYLFRKEGQNVTLSCEQNLNHDAMYWYRQDPGQGLRLIYYSQIVNDFQKGDIAEGYSVSREKKESFPLTVTSAQKNPTAFYLCASDRGNEQFFGPGTRLTVL.

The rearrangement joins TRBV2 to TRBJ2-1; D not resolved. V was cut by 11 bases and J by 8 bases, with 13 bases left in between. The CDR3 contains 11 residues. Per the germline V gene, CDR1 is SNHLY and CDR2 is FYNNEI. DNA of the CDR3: TGTGCCTCCACGGGTGGGCATGAGCAGTTCTTC. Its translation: CASTGGHEQFF.